The 30 T cell receptor beta chains listed next were all sequenced from one sample in a study of cytomegalovirus exposure and HLA in healthy donors. The PCR used 60 Vbeta and 13 Jbeta primers. Here immunoSEQ multiplex PCR was the method, and the copy in TCRdb shows in-frame clones only, minus some. The sample shows roughly 150,000 clones, less than 85% of them seen only once. The source material was PBMCs. The receptors originated from a boy aged 2 to 10 in good health and CMV-seronegative.

The J gene is TRBJ1-5, the V gene TRBV30, with 9 bases aligning to TRBD1. Germline CDR1 GTSNPN, CDR2 SVGIG (reference sequence). Germline trimming cut 6 bases from V and 7 bases from J; bases unmatched to any gene: 4. This CDR3 is built from 12 residues. The CDR3 region is CACDRGDQPQHF. CDR3 DNA sequence: TGTGCCTGCGACAGGGGGGACCAGCCCCAGCATTTT.

Only a few counts were recorded for this clone. The J gene is TRBJ1-4, the V gene TRBV5-4; a possible D gene is TRBD1 (5 bases). Trimming took 4 bases from V and 5 from J, leaving 18 bases between them. Germline V gene sequence: CDR1 SGHNT, CDR2 YYREEE (reference sequence). The CDR3 runs to 16 residues. This CDR3 is CASSPLLDRENEKLFF. The CDR3 nucleotides are TGTGCCAGCAGCCCTTTGCTTGACAGAGAAAATGAAAAACTGTTTTTT.

The V gene is TRBV6-5, the J gene TRBJ2-5; no definite D call. Trimming shortened V by 2 bases and J by 7 bases, and 14 bases separated the two germline ends. This CDR3 has 14 amino acids. The germline CDR1 and CDR2 sequences are MNHEY and SVGAGI. The CDR3 nucleotides read TGTGCCAGCAGTTACCTCGAGGCTACGGGGACCCAGTACTTC. Amino acids: CASSYLEATGTQYF.

The chain uses TRBV5-1 and TRBJ2-7; 9 bases are shared with TRBD1. The CDR3 is 15 amino acids. Looked up from germline, CDR1 is SGHRS and CDR2 is YFSETQ. J gave up 6 bases and V 4 bases, and 11 bases lay outside the gene matches. The CDR3 DNA follows: TGCGCCAGCAGCGGAACAGGGGGCGCCCTCTCCGAGCAGTACGTC. This encodes CASSGTGGALSEQYV.

The chain uses TRBV19 and TRBJ1-1, with 8 bases fitting TRBD1. V gave up 6 bases and J gave up 2 bases; unmatched junction bases: 11. In germline, CDR1 is LNHDA, CDR2 SQIVND (reference sequence). The CDR3 sequence is 16 residues long. CDR3 coding DNA: TGTGCCAGTAGGCAAACAGGGGGTGAGCGTAACACTGAAGCTTTCTTT. Translating gives CASRQTGGERNTEAFF.

The chain links TRBV18 to TRBJ1-2; D is uncertain. V dropped 2 bases and J dropped 5 bases, with 18 bases sitting between them. Germline V CDR1 and CDR2: KGHSH, LQKENI. The CDR3 sequence is 16 residues long. The CDR3 bases are TGTGCCAGCTCACCATTCGTTCGGGCGGAGGCATATGGCTACACCTTC. The encoded protein is CASSPFVRAEAYGYTF. The variable domain in full, with the rest retrieved from reference TRBV18 and TRBJ1-2, is NAGVMQNPRHLVRRRGQEARLRCSPMKGHSHVYWYRQLPEEGLKFMVYLQKENIIDESGMPKERFSAEFPKEGPSILRIQQVVRGDSAAYFCASSPFVRAEAYGYTFGSGTRLTVV.

The V call is TRBV4-1, the J call TRBJ1-2; TRBD1 agrees at 7 bases. The V gene's germline CDR1 is MGHRA and CDR2 YSYEKL. J lost 7 bases, V lost 1 base, and 12 bases had no gene match. The CDR3 covers 16 residues. This chain's CDR3 is CASSQVRFRGRSGYTF. The CDR3 DNA sequence: TGCGCCAGCAGCCAAGTAAGGTTTAGGGGGCGAAGTGGCTACACCTTC.

J is TRBJ2-3 and V is TRBV4-1, with 13 nucleotides matching TRBD2. CDR1 is MGHRA, CDR2 YSYEKL, per germline. J lost 8 bases, V lost 4 bases, and 12 bases had no gene match. The CDR3 is made up of 17 amino acids. The CDR3: CASSRGLAGAVPATQYF. The DNA for the CDR3 is TGCGCCAGCAGCCGCGGACTAGCGGGGGCCGTTCCTGCTACGCAGTATTTT.

The chain carries TRBV19 and TRBJ1-1; TRBD1 agrees at 7 bases. Germline V CDR1 and CDR2: LNHDA, SQIVND (reference sequence). This CDR3 region has 14 residues. Germline trimming cut 3 bases from V and 5 bases from J; bases unmatched to any gene: 6. CDR3 residues: CASSIFSRGTEAFF. Written as DNA, the CDR3 is TGTGCCAGTAGTATCTTCTCCAGGGGGACTGAAGCTTTCTTT. The full variable domain, with the rest looked up from reference TRBV19 and TRBJ1-1, is DGGITQSPKYLFRKEGQNVTLSCEQNLNHDAMYWYRQDPGQGLRLIYYSQIVNDFQKGDIAEGYSVSREKKESFPLTVTSAQKNPTAFYLCASSIFSRGTEAFFGQGTRLTVV.

This clone was counted a single time. The chain has TRBV6-4 and TRBJ2-3; 10 nucleotides align to TRBD2. Germline loops: CDR1 MRHNA, CDR2 SNTAGT. The length of the CDR3 is 14 residues. V trimming: 6 bases; J trimming: 6 bases; junction bases outside the gene matches: 6. The CDR3 here is CASSPRTSGDTQYF. The CDR3 DNA is TGTGCCAGCAGCCCTCGGACTAGCGGCGATACGCAGTATTTT.

This clone appeared once. The chain uses TRBV19 and TRBJ1-1; D is perhaps TRBD1 (5 bases). The CDR3 spans 14 residues. The germline V gene encodes CDR1 LNHDA and CDR2 SQIVND (reference sequence). The ends were cut back, 4 bases at V and 1 base at J, with 10 bases in the middle. CDR3 loop: CASSTDTWNTEAFF. CDR3 sequence (DNA): TGTGCCAGTAGTACGGACACTTGGAACACTGAAGCTTTCTTT.

The table lists this clone with a few counts. This chain connects TRBV6-4 to TRBJ2-6; D perhaps matches TRBD2 (5 bases). Germline V CDR1 and CDR2: MRHNA, SNTAGT. Trimming removed 0 bases at V and 0 bases at J, with 12 bases between. The length of the CDR3 is 18 residues. The CDR3 region has the DNA TGTGCCAGCAGTGACTCACCTAGCTCCCACTCTGGGGCCAACGTCCTGACTTTC. It translates to CASSDSPSSHSGANVLTF.

The rearrangement links TRBV6-4 to TRBJ2-6; D is unresolved. Trimming removed 5 bases at V and 0 bases at J, with 8 bases between. CDR3 length: 15 amino acids. Germline loops: CDR1 MRHNA, CDR2 SNTAGT. The CDR3 region is CASSPSGSGANVLTF. CDR3 in DNA: TGTGCCAGCAGTCCGTCCGGCTCTGGGGCCAACGTCCTGACTTTC.

This clone has more than one count but fewer than ten. V usage is TRBV5-1 and J usage is TRBJ2-2; 13 bases align to TRBD2. Trimming at V came to 1 base and at J to 6 bases, leaving 3 bases not matched to a gene. Germline loops: CDR1 SGHRS, CDR2 YFSETQ. This CDR3 comprises 16 residues. The DNA of the CDR3 is TGCGCCAGCAGCTTGACTAGCGGGGGGGCTCCCGGGGAGCTGTTTTTT. Translated: CASSLTSGGAPGELFF.

The rearrangement joins TRBV29-1 to TRBJ2-1; 10 bases line up with TRBD2. This CDR3 has 17 residues. V was pared by 1 base and J by 0 bases, with 6 bases of the junction left unmatched. Germline CDR1 reads SQVTM; CDR2 reads ANQGSEA. The CDR3 loop reads CSVEGLASGGSYNEQFF. The CDR3 DNA sequence: TGCAGCGTTGAAGGTCTGGCTAGCGGGGGCTCCTACAATGAGCAGTTCTTC.

The chain recombines TRBV28 with TRBJ2-5; D not resolved. This CDR3 is built from 13 residues. V was trimmed by 7 bases and J by 2 bases, leaving 11 bases between them. Germline V lookup: CDR1 MDHEN, CDR2 SYDVKM. CDR3 sequence: CASIDGGQETQYF. CDR3 DNA sequence: TGTGCCAGCATCGATGGCGGACAAGAGACCCAGTACTTC.

The rearrangement joins TRBV2 to TRBJ2-7; 9 positions match TRBD2. The CDR3 sequence is 16 residues long. Germline loops: CDR1 SNHLY, CDR2 FYNNEI. V shed 1 base and J 1 base; nucleotides not matched to a gene: 5. CDR3 coding DNA: TGTGCCAGCAGTGAAGGGCTAGCGGGAAAATCCTACGAGCAGTACTTC. Its translation: CASSEGLAGKSYEQYF.

The V gene is TRBV27, the J gene TRBJ2-1, with D tentatively TRBD1 (5 bases). V lost 5 bases, J lost 6 bases, and 8 bases lay in between. The CDR3 totals 12 residues. The germline V gene has CDR1 MNHEY and CDR2 SMNVEV (reference sequence). The CDR3, as DNA: TGTGCCAGCAGTCTTCAGGGCAATGAGCAGTTCTTC. It translates to CASSLQGNEQFF.

The chain links TRBV6-1 to TRBJ2-3; D may be TRBD2 (6 bases). Trimming cost V 5 bases and J 4 bases, with 10 bases left between them. The CDR3 consists of 13 residues. Per germline, CDR1 MNHNS and CDR2 SASEGT. Here the CDR3 DNA reads TGTGCCAGCAGTATCGGGAGCCCAGATACGCAGTATTTT. As protein: CASSIGSPDTQYF.

V is TRBV4-1 and J is TRBJ2-2; tentative D call: TRBD2 (7 bases). The CDR3 length is 19 residues. The V gene's germline CDR1 is MGHRA and CDR2 YSYEKL. Trimming pared 2 bases from V and 7 bases from J, leaving 26 bases between. CDR3 sequence (DNA): TGCGCCAGCAGCCAACGACTCACGTCGGGGGGCGAATACATCGGGGAGCTGTTTTTT. This encodes CASSQRLTSGGEYIGELFF.

This clone was recorded only once. The chain uses TRBV27 and TRBJ2-1, with 9 bases aligning to TRBD2. V lost 10 bases and J lost 5; bases outside the gene matches: 6. Germline loops: CDR1 MNHEY, CDR2 SMNVEV (reference sequence). This CDR3 is built from 13 residues. Written as DNA, the CDR3 is TGTGCCATCTCGACTAGCGGTAACAATGAGCAGTTCTTC. Protein product: CAISTSGNNEQFF.

V is TRBV19 and J is TRBJ2-5, with D possibly being TRBD1 (7 bases). The CDR3 spans 14 residues. The V and J ends lost 5 bases and 3 bases respectively, with 13 bases between them. The V gene's germline CDR1 is LNHDA and CDR2 SQIVND (reference sequence). The CDR3 spells CASSFQGGEETQYF. CDR3 nucleotide sequence: TGTGCCAGTAGTTTTCAGGGGGGAGAAGAGACCCAGTACTTC. The full variable domain, its missing parts supplied by reference TRBV19 and TRBJ2-5, is DGGITQSPKYLFRKEGQNVTLSCEQNLNHDAMYWYRQDPGQGLRLIYYSQIVNDFQKGDIAEGYSVSREKKESFPLTVTSAQKNPTAFYLCASSFQGGEETQYFGPGTRLLVL.

The V call is TRBV4-1, the J call TRBJ1-2, with D possibly TRBD1 on 6 matching bases. Germline-derived CDR1 and CDR2 are MGHRA and YSYEKL. There are 15 residues in the CDR3. The V and J ends lost 3 bases and 2 bases respectively, with 13 bases between them. The CDR3 spells CASSHSQQGNYGYTF. CDR3 in DNA: TGCGCCAGCAGCCATTCTCAACAGGGAAACTATGGCTACACCTTC.

In regard to this clone: The junction departs from germline at one end; a sequencing error may be responsible. The chain has TRBV6-1 and TRBJ2-1; 11 bases line up with TRBD1. Germline V lookup: CDR1 MNHNS, CDR2 SASEGT. This CDR3 spans 15 amino acids. The chain's CDR3 is CTSTRGTGGRNEQFF. CDR3 DNA sequence: TGTACCAGCACCAGAGGGACAGGGGGTCGCAATGAGCAGTTCTTC.

This clone was seen a handful of times. V usage is TRBV27 and J usage is TRBJ2-2; no firm D call. Germline lookup yields CDR1 MNHEY and CDR2 SMNVEV (reference sequence). This CDR3 region has 12 residues. V lost 4 bases and J 9 bases, leaving 9 bases between the germline ends. The CDR3 is CASSSHYRELFF. CDR3 nucleotide sequence: TGTGCCAGCAGTTCCCACTACAGGGAGCTGTTTTTT.

The chain has TRBV5-1 and TRBJ2-7; 9 positions agree with TRBD2. Per the germline V gene, CDR1 is SGHRS and CDR2 is YFSETQ. The CDR3 covers 16 residues. V lost 0 bases and J lost 5; bases outside the gene matches: 9. CDR3: CASSLDGGGAFNEQYV. The CDR3 nucleotides are TGCGCCAGCAGCTTGGACGGCGGGGGGGCCTTCAACGAGCAGTACGTC.

The genes are TRBV5-5 and TRBJ1-6, with 7 positions matching TRBD1. Germline values: CDR1 SGHKS, CDR2 YYEKEE (reference sequence). The CDR3 length is 16 residues. V lost 4 bases to trimming and J lost 9 bases; unmatched junction nucleotides: 13. This CDR3 is CASSPEAETGISPLHF. In DNA, the CDR3 is TGTGCCAGCAGCCCTGAAGCTGAGACAGGGATTTCACCCCTCCACTTT. Full variable domain (outside the CDR3, taken from reference TRBV5-5 and TRBJ1-6): DAGVTQSPTHLIKTRGQQVTLRCSPISGHKSVSWYQQVLGQGPQFIFQYYEKEERGRGNFPDRFSARQFPNYSSELNVNALLLGDSALYLCASSPEAETGISPLHFGNGTRLTVT.

The chain carries TRBV4-2 and TRBJ2-1, with TRBD2 matching over 14 bases. Germline V gene sequence: CDR1 LGHNA, CDR2 YNFKEQ. The CDR3 sequence is 16 residues long. V gave up 11 bases and J gave up 1 base; unmatched junction bases: 7. Here the CDR3 reads CAAGTSGSQSYNEQFF. The CDR3 nucleotides are TGTGCCGCAGGGACTAGCGGGAGTCAATCCTACAATGAGCAGTTCTTC.

CDR3 amino acids: CASSGTAQETQYF. The CDR3 coding sequence is TGTGCCAGCAGTGGGACAGCACAAGAGACCCAGTACTTC. The J gene is TRBJ2-5, the V gene TRBV6-1, with D perhaps TRBD1 (6 bases). The length of the CDR3 is 13 residues. From germline, CDR1 is MNHNS and CDR2 SASEGT. V lost 4 bases and J 2 bases, leaving 8 bases between the germline ends.

This chain links TRBV7-3 with TRBJ2-3; 8 nucleotides match TRBD2. The germline V gene encodes CDR1 SGHTA and CDR2 FQGTGA. This CDR3 region has 16 residues. J lost 2 bases, V lost 4 bases, and 8 bases had no gene match. CDR3 nucleotides: TGTGCCAGCAGCTCAGGGGCGGGAGGCCTCACAGATACGCAGTATTTT. Translated: CASSSGAGGLTDTQYF.